This passage covers 23 T cell receptor beta chains from one sample sequenced in a study of blood T cell repertoires in COVID-19. The protocol was immunoSEQ multiplex PCR, while the TCRdb copy is restricted to in-frame clones and leaves out a portion. The sample has about 300,000 clones, roughly 90% seen once; the top ten hold 1.5% to 2%. Sequenced: peripheral blood. The receptor source for this set is a woman aged 25 to 45 with COVID-19, enrolled during active disease.

CDR3 region: CASSDLTGLFF. CDR3 nucleotides: TGTGCCAGCAGTGACCTAACGGGACTGTTTTTT. The V gene is TRBV2, the J gene TRBJ1-4, with no clear D. The V end was cut by 3 bases, the J end by 13 bases, with 9 bases between. Germline CDR1 SNHLY, CDR2 FYNNEI. The CDR3 runs to 11 residues.

The V and J genes are TRBV5-1 and TRBJ1-1; TRBD1 might be the D (6 bases). V lost 2 bases to trimming and J lost 3 bases, with 14 bases between them. CDR1 is SGHRS and CDR2 is YFSETQ in the germline V gene. The CDR3 runs 15 residues. CDR3 loop: CASSLQQGLDTEAFF. CDR3 sequence (DNA): TGCGCCAGCAGCTTACAACAGGGTCTGGACACTGAAGCTTTCTTT. Variable domain in full (rest from reference TRBV5-1 and TRBJ1-1): KAGVTQTPRYLIKTRGQQVTLSCSPISGHRSVSWYQQTPGQGLQFLFEYFSETQRNKGNFPGRFSGRQFSNSRSEMNVSTLELGDSALYLCASSLQQGLDTEAFFGQGTRLTVV.

The chain has TRBV24-1 and TRBJ1-1, with a weak D call TRBD1 (5 bases). This CDR3 comprises 11 residues. V was pared by 9 bases and J by 8 bases, with 12 bases between. From germline, CDR1 is KGHDR and CDR2 SFDVKD. In nucleotides, the CDR3 is TGTGCCACCTCTCATGGGGGGGAAGCTTTCTTT. It specifies CATSHGGEAFF.

The chain recombines TRBV2 with TRBJ1-2; D may be TRBD1 (5 bases). Germline V gene lookup returns CDR1 SNHLY and CDR2 FYNNEI. The CDR3 extends over 11 amino acids. The CDR3 loop is CASRVEYGYTF. The CDR3, as DNA: TGTGCATCCAGGGTAGAGTATGGCTACACCTTC.

The rearrangement joins TRBV5-1 to TRBJ2-5, with 8 bases matching TRBD1. V lost 4 bases and J lost 5; bases outside the gene matches: 7. CDR3 length: 14 amino acids. Germline V gene data show CDR1 as SGHRS and CDR2 as YFSETQ. This CDR3 is CASSTGGGGETQYF. In DNA form, the CDR3 reads TGCGCCAGCAGCACAGGGGGAGGAGGGGAGACCCAGTACTTC.

This sequence joins TRBV7-9 and TRBJ1-1; D gene unclear. Trimming left V 7 bases short and J 1 base short, with 13 bases between. Germline V gene sequence: CDR1 SEHNR, CDR2 FQNEAQ (reference sequence). The CDR3 runs to 14 residues. This CDR3 reads CASMWYSENTEAFF. In DNA form, the CDR3 reads TGTGCCAGCATGTGGTACAGTGAGAACACTGAAGCTTTCTTT.

The rearrangement joins TRBV7-9 to TRBJ2-3; D might be TRBD1 (6 bases). V dropped 3 bases and J dropped 6 bases, with 16 bases sitting between them. The CDR3 sequence is 15 residues long. The germline CDR1 and CDR2 sequences are SEHNR and FQNEAQ (reference sequence). Written as DNA, the CDR3 is TGTGCCAGCAGCTTTACAGGGAGAGGGCACGATACGCAGTATTTT. Protein product: CASSFTGRGHDTQYF.

This clone was observed a single time. V is TRBV18 and J is TRBJ1-1; D remains unclear. Trimming pared 0 bases from V and 2 bases from J, leaving 10 bases between. The germline V gene encodes CDR1 KGHSH and CDR2 LQKENI. CDR3 length equals 15 residues. The CDR3 sequence: CASSPPHRKNTEAFF. CDR3 bases: TGTGCCAGCTCACCACCGCACAGAAAAAACACTGAAGCTTTCTTT.

This clone came up once. This rearrangement joins TRBV11-2 to TRBJ2-1; the D gene is possibly TRBD1 (6 bases). The CDR3 is 16 amino acids. The germline CDR1 and CDR2 sequences are SGHAT and FQNNGV. Trimming removed 7 bases at V and 3 bases at J, with 19 bases between. This CDR3 reads CASTIKTGTLYNEQFF. CDR3 DNA sequence: TGTGCCAGCACCATAAAAACAGGGACGCTCTACAATGAGCAGTTCTTC.

This rearrangement joins TRBV2 to TRBJ2-5; D might be TRBD2 (7 bases). V lost 8 bases and J lost 1, with 17 bases in between. The CDR3 sequence is 15 residues long. Germline CDR1 SNHLY, CDR2 FYNNEI. CDR3 loop: CASRTAGASQETQYF. CDR3 coding DNA: TGTGCCAGCCGCACTGCGGGGGCAAGCCAAGAGACCCAGTACTTC.

This rearrangement joins TRBV28 to TRBJ2-3, with a tentative D call TRBD2 (6 bases). The V gene's germline CDR1 is MDHEN and CDR2 SYDVKM. This CDR3 region has 14 residues. Trimming removed 5 bases at V and 2 bases at J, with 11 bases between. For the CDR3, the DNA is TGTGCCAGCAGTCAGACTAGTCTCACAGATACGCAGTATTTT. It specifies CASSQTSLTDTQYF.

The chain recombines TRBV11-1 with TRBJ2-1; TRBD2 aligns across 8 bases. The CDR3 covers 15 residues. Germline trimming cut 4 bases from V and 7 bases from J; bases unmatched to any gene: 9. Germline V gene sequence: CDR1 SGHAT, CDR2 FQDESV (reference sequence). The CDR3 here is CASSSRLAGFNEQFF. The CDR3 DNA follows: TGTGCCAGCAGCTCACGATTAGCGGGGTTTAATGAGCAGTTCTTC.

The CDR3 is CASNPTGGAGSPLHF. In DNA form, the CDR3 reads TGTGCCAGTAACCCAACAGGGGGCGCGGGGTCACCCCTCCACTTT. The chain joins TRBV19 to TRBJ1-6; 9 bases are a match to TRBD1. The germline CDR1 and CDR2 sequences are LNHDA and SQIVND (reference sequence). J lost 10 bases, V lost 7 bases, and 11 bases had no gene match. This CDR3 comprises 15 residues.

The genes are TRBV24-1 and TRBJ2-7; 7 bases line up with TRBD2. This CDR3 contains 13 residues. With 4 bases clipped from V and 1 base from J, the junction kept 0 bases outside the gene matches. Germline V gene sequence: CDR1 KGHDR, CDR2 SFDVKD. CDR3: CATSERGSYEQYF. CDR3 nucleotide sequence: TGTGCCACCAGTGAGCGGGGGTCCTACGAGCAGTACTTC.

J is TRBJ2-1 and V is TRBV3-1 (or the pseudogene TRBV3-2); D not resolved. Trimming stripped 1 base from V and 4 bases from J, with 14 bases between. The germline CDR1 and CDR2 sequences are LGHDT and YNNKEL (reference sequence). The CDR3 consists of 16 residues. CDR3 DNA sequence: TGTGCCAGCAGCCAAGTGAGTGGCAGGAATTACAATGAGCAGTTCTTC. Translated: CASSQVSGRNYNEQFF.

The gene calls are TRBV18 and TRBJ1-1; 7 bases are a match to TRBD1. The V and J ends lost 6 bases and 4 bases, in that order; junction bases with no gene match: 11. The CDR3 length is 15 residues. Germline CDR1 reads KGHSH; CDR2 reads LQKENI. The chain's CDR3 is CASSPFDRVGTEAFF. CDR3 nucleotides: TGTGCCAGCTCGCCTTTCGACAGGGTTGGCACTGAAGCTTTCTTT.

The DNA of the CDR3 is TGTGCCAGCAGTTACCCCATCGGCAGTCGGGGTTACTATGGCTACACCTTC. Encoded protein: CASSYPIGSRGYYGYTF. The genes are TRBV6-2 or TRBV6-3 and TRBJ1-2; D is uncertain. In germline, CDR1 is MNHEY, CDR2 SVGEGT. The CDR3 has 17 amino acids. V was trimmed by 2 bases and J by 3 bases, leaving 19 bases between them.

In its sample, this clone was seen a few times. The gene calls are TRBV5-1 and TRBJ1-1; 9 positions match TRBD1. The CDR3 is 16 amino acids. Unmatched junction bases numbered 4, after V lost 1 base and J lost 0 bases. Germline CDR1 and CDR2: SGHRS and YFSETQ. The CDR3 sequence: CASSLTGGAMNTEAFF. The CDR3 region has the DNA TGCGCCAGCAGCTTGACAGGGGGCGCGATGAACACTGAAGCTTTCTTT.

J is TRBJ1-1 and V is TRBV18; weak D call: TRBD1 (5 bases). Germline V lookup: CDR1 KGHSH, CDR2 LQKENI. Trimming took 6 bases from V and 4 from J, leaving 9 bases between them. The CDR3 loop spans 12 amino acids. Written as DNA, the CDR3 is TGTGCCAGCTCGGGGGGAGCCACTGAAGCTTTCTTT. This translates into CASSGGATEAFF.

Only one count was recorded for this clone. This CDR3 reads CASSQGRLTEAFF. In nucleotides, the CDR3 is TGCGCCAGCAGCCAAGGCCGACTCACTGAAGCTTTCTTT. The rearrangement links TRBV4-3 to TRBJ1-1; D not certain. The V and J ends lost 1 base and 4 bases respectively, with 7 bases between them. Germline V gene sequence: CDR1 LGHNA, CDR2 YSLEER. This CDR3 comprises 13 residues.

This clone occurred a few times. V is TRBV3-1 (or the pseudogene TRBV3-2) and J is TRBJ2-1; D remains unclear. Trimming shortened V by 8 bases and J by 5 bases, and 7 bases separated the two germline ends. Per the germline V gene, CDR1 is LGHDT and CDR2 is YNNKEL (reference sequence). The CDR3 length is 11 residues. The DNA of the CDR3 is TGTGCCAGCCGATACAACAATGAGCAGTTCTTC. It encodes CASRYNNEQFF.

The rearrangement links TRBV6-5 to TRBJ2-1, with TRBD2 matching 15 bases. V lost 6 bases, J lost 7 bases, and 4 bases stayed unmatched. CDR3 length equals 15 residues. The germline V gene encodes CDR1 MNHEY and CDR2 SVGAGI. In DNA, the CDR3 is TGTGCCAGCAGCCCGGGACTAGCGGGGGGAAATGAGCAGTTCTTC. Its protein is CASSPGLAGGNEQFF.

The V gene is TRBV3-1 (or the pseudogene TRBV3-2), the J gene TRBJ2-2, with unresolved D. The germline V and J ends were trimmed by 6 bases and 8 bases, with 7 bases remaining between them. Looked up from germline, CDR1 is LGHDT and CDR2 is YNNKEL (reference sequence). This CDR3 region has 11 residues. CDR3 bases: TGTGCCAGCAGTCGGTCTGGGGAGCTGTTTTTT. It encodes CASSRSGELFF.